This TCR beta chain was retrieved from a study of T cell changes during pregnancy in multiple sclerosis. Repertoires were generated with immunoSEQ multiplex PCR, while TCRdb's copy carries only in-frame clones and drops some. Found here are 55,000 to 80,000 clones, roughly 90% of them singletons; the top ten hold 8% to 10%. On this clone: The same CDR3 can be traced to other DNA sequences in this sample.

The CDR3 sequence is 15 residues long. The trim removed 2 bases at V and 5 bases at J, leaving 9 bases unmatched. The germline CDR1 and CDR2 sequences are GTSNPN and SVGIG (reference sequence). This TCR derives from a female donor in good health, enrolled as a control in a pregnancy study. Sample: peripheral blood, taken after pregnancy. V and J are TRBV30 and TRBJ2-3, with 8 positions matching TRBD1. The CDR3 sequence is CAWSSGQGGLDTQYF. The CDR3 bases are TGTGCCTGGAGTTCTGGACAGGGTGGTTTAGATACGCAGTATTTT.